This TCR beta chain was identified in a study of Graves' ophthalmopathy and Graves' hyperthyroidism. Investigators amplified TCR beta CDR3 regions from RNA transcripts. HTBI primers served in a first-round RT-PCR, which a second-round multiplex PCR followed. One entry per CDR3 protein results from TCRdb running MiXCR on the multiplex PCR reads. The sample carries hundreds of thousands of distinct CDR3 sequences, under 15% recorded once. The CDR3 covers 19 residues. Germline values: CDR1 MGHDK, CDR2 SYGVNS. V gave up 2 bases and J gave up 3 bases; unmatched junction bases: 19. This clonotype was picked up many times.

The source material was blood. The chain links TRBV25-1 to TRBJ2-7; 7 bases fit TRBD2. This receptor was obtained from a woman aged 25 to 39 with Graves' ophthalmopathy. In nucleotides, the CDR3 is TGTGCCAGCAGTGAAAAGGGTTTTACTGTAGCGGGCGGCTTCTACGAGCAGTACTTC. This gives the protein CASSEKGFTVAGGFYEQYF.